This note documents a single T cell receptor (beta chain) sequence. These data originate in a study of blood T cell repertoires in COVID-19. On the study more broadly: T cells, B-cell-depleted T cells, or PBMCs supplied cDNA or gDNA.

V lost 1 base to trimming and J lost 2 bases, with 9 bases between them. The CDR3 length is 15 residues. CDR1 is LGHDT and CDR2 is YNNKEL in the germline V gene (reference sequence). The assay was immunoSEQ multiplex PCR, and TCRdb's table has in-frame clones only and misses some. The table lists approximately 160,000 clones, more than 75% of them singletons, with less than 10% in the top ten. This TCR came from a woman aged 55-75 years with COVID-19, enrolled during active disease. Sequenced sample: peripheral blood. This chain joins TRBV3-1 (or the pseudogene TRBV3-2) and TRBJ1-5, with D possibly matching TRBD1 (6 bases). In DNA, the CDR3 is TGTGCCAGCAGCCAAGGGACAGAACGCAATCAGCCCCAGCATTTT. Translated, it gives CASSQGTERNQPQHF.